This T cell receptor beta chain was found in a study of cytomegalovirus exposure and HLA in healthy donors. Broader study findings: A missense variant in DCLRE1C was later tied to TCR beta V- and J-gene trimming. For most TCR beta V segments, an earlier analysis put the productive rate at about 90% or about 30% of the time. TCR beta sequences numbering 16,951 were associated with HLA alleles at 0.05 false discovery rate in a later analysis. Cytomegalovirus association was assigned to under 200 TCR beta chains.

As to this clone: Its antigen is unknown.

This CDR3 has 16 amino acids. With V trimmed by 4 bases and J by 3 bases, 5 bases remained unmatched. CDR1 is SGHRS and CDR2 is YFSETQ in the germline V gene. The PCR contained 60 Vbeta and 13 Jbeta primers. Sequencing was performed with immunoSEQ multiplex PCR; in TCRdb, only in-frame clones are kept and a portion is missing. The data contain around 140,000 clones, around 78% of them seen just once; the ten biggest clones take up about 1.7%. The gene calls are TRBV5-1 and TRBJ2-2, with 11 bases that match TRBD1. The source is a female donor in good health and CMV-seropositive. Sequenced: PBMCs. This chain's CDR3 is CASSPPGQGDTGELFF. CDR3 nucleotide sequence: TGCGCCAGCAGCCCCCCGGGACAGGGGGACACCGGGGAGCTGTTTTTT.